What follows are 8 T cell receptor beta chains derived from one specimen sequenced in a study of spatial heterogeneity in lung cancer. Study-level results: Mutation tallies in tumors tracked expanded intratumoral alpha and beta TCR counts.

As for time point: sample taken at primary tumor resection. For these TCRs, the target antigens are not known. TCRdb fed the 5' RACE reads into MiXCR, producing one record per CDR3 protein. The table shows approximately 15,000 distinct CDR3 sequences, with about 4.4% occurring only once. Material: lung tumor tissue, obtained at surgery. Source of these receptors: a female donor with early-stage non-small cell lung cancer.

This clonotype was recorded at least ten times. V is TRBV7-6 and J is TRBJ1-3, with D possibly matching TRBD1 (6 bases). The V and J ends lost 0 bases and 3 bases respectively, with 12 bases between them. The CDR3 extends over 16 amino acids. Germline V CDR1 and CDR2: SGHVS, FNYEAQ. The CDR3 is CASSLATTGFGNTIYF. The CDR3 bases are TGTGCCAGCAGCTTAGCCACAACAGGGTTTGGAAACACCATATATTTT.

This clonotype was recorded at least ten times. The rearrangement uses TRBV24-1 and TRBJ2-2; unclear D gene. This CDR3 region has 12 residues. CDR1 is KGHDR and CDR2 is SFDVKD in the germline V gene. Trimming left V 5 bases short and J 8 bases short, with 8 bases between. The CDR3 sequence: CATSALGGELFF. CDR3 nucleotides: TGTGCCACCAGTGCCCTAGGGGGGGAGCTGTTTTTT.

This clonotype is classed as medium-sized. This chain joins TRBV21-1 and TRBJ2-7; the D call of TRBD1 is as the table states it, not checked on the DNA. TRBV21-1 is a pseudogene segment. This CDR3 is 14 amino acids long. The DNA of the CDR3 is TGTGCCAGCAGCAACCTGGGCAGGGCCCACGAGCAGTACTTC. This sequence encodes CASSNLGRAHEQYF.

This clonotype has ten or more counts. The chain has TRBV18 and TRBJ1-1, with TRBD1 identical over 8 bases. CDR3 length equals 14 residues. V gave up 2 bases and J gave up 3 bases; unmatched junction bases: 2. In germline, CDR1 is KGHSH, CDR2 LQKENI. This CDR3 is CASSPDRGYTEAFF. DNA of the CDR3: TGTGCCAGCTCACCAGACAGGGGATACACTGAAGCTTTCTTT.

This clonotype was seen ten or more times. CDR3 bases: TGCAGTGCTAGCGCCGGGGCAGATCAGCCCCAGCATTTT. This gives the protein CSASAGADQPQHF. This chain connects TRBV20-1 to TRBJ1-5; D might be TRBD1 (5 bases). Trimming cost V 3 bases and J 5 bases, with 11 bases left between them. The CDR3 covers 13 residues. Germline V CDR1 and CDR2: DFQATT, SNEGSKA (reference sequence).

In its sample, this clonotype is medium-sized. The genes are TRBV11-2 and TRBJ2-6; D remains unclear. The CDR3 is 16 residues long. The germline gives CDR1 SGHAT, CDR2 FQNNGV. V shed 3 bases and J shed 0 bases, with 9 bases lying between them. Here the CDR3 DNA reads TGTGCCAGCAGCTTCCCCGTCTCCTCTGGGGCCAACGTCCTGACTTTC. It codes for CASSFPVSSGANVLTF.

This clonotype was seen at least ten times. The genes are TRBV25-1 and TRBJ1-5, with D maybe TRBD1 (6 bases). V lost 4 bases and J 8 bases, leaving 12 bases between the germline ends. The CDR3 is 13 amino acids. The germline V gene has CDR1 MGHDK and CDR2 SYGVNS. DNA for the CDR3: TGTGCCAGCAGTGGGCAGGGGATGGAGCCCCAGCATTTT. Encoded protein: CASSGQGMEPQHF.

This clonotype was detected many times. The V and J genes are TRBV20-1 and TRBJ1-4; possibly TRBD1 for D (5 bases). The CDR3 totals 13 residues. Germline CDR1 is DFQATT and CDR2 is SNEGSKA (reference sequence). V lost 1 base and J lost 8, with 11 bases in between. The CDR3 loop reads CSARGGLGEKLFF. The CDR3 DNA sequence: TGCAGTGCTAGAGGGGGCCTTGGGGAAAAACTGTTTTTT.